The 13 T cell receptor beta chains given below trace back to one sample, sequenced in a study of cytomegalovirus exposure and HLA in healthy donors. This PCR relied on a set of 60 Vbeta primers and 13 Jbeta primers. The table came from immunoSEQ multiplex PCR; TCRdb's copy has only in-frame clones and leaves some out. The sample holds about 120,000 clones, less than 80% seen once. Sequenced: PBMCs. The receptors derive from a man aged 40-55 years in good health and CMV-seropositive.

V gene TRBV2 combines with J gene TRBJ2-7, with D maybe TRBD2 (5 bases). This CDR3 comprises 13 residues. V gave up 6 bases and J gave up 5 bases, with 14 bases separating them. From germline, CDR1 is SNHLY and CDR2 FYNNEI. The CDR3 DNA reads TGTGCCAGCAGGAGGGATCCCCAAGACGAGCAGTACTTC. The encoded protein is CASRRDPQDEQYF.

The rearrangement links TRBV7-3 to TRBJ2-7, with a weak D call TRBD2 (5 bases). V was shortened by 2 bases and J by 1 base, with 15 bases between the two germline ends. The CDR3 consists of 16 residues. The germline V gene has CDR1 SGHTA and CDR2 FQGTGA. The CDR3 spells CASSLEVQRGSYEQYF. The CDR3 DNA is TGTGCCAGCAGCTTAGAAGTTCAACGGGGATCCTACGAGCAGTACTTC.

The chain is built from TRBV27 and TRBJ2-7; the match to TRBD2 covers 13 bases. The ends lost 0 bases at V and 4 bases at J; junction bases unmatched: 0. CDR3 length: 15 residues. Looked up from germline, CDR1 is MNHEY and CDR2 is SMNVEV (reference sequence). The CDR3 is CASSLSTSGRYEQYF. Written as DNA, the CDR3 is TGTGCCAGCAGTTTATCGACTAGCGGGAGGTACGAGCAGTACTTC.

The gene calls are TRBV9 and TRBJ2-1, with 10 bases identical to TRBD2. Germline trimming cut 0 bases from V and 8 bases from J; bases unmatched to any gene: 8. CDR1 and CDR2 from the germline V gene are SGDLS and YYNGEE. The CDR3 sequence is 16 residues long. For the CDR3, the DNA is TGTGCCAGCAGCGTAGGGCTAGCGGGAGCTCGGGATGAGCAGTTCTTC. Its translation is CASSVGLAGARDEQFF.

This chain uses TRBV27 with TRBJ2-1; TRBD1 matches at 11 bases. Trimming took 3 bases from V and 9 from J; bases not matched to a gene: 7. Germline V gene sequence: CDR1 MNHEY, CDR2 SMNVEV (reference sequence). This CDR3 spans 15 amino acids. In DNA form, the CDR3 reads TGTGCCAGCAGTTTGGGGACAGGGACAGGGGGTGAGCAGTTCTTC. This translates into CASSLGTGTGGEQFF.

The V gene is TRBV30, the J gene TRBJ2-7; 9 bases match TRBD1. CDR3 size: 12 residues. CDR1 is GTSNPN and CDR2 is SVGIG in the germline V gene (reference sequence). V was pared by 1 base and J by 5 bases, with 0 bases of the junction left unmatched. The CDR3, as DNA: TGTGCCTGGAGTGGACAGGGGGACGAGCAGTACTTC. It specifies CAWSGQGDEQYF.

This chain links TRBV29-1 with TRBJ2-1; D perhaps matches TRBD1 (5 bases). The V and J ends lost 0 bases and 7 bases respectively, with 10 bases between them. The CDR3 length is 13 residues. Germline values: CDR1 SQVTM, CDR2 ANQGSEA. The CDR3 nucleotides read TGCAGCGTTGAAGACCAGGGCCCAAATGAGCAGTTCTTC. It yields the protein CSVEDQGPNEQFF.

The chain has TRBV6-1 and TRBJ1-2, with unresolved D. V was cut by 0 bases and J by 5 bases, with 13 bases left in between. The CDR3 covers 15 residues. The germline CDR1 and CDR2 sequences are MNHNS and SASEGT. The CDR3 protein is CASSEAAGAKYGYTF. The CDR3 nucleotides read TGTGCCAGCAGTGAAGCTGCGGGAGCAAAGTATGGCTACACCTTC.

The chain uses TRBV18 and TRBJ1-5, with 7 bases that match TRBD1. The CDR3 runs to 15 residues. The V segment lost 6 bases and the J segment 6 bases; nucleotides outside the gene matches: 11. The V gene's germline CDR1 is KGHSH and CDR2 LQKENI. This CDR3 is CASSQLDRDGQPQHF. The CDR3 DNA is TGTGCCAGCTCGCAGCTAGACAGGGACGGTCAGCCCCAGCATTTT.

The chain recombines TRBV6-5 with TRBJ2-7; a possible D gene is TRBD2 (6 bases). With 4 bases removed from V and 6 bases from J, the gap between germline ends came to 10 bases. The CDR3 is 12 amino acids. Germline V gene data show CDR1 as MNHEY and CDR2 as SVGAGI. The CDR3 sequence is CASSWGEGEQYF. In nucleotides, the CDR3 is TGTGCCAGCAGTTGGGGGGAAGGCGAGCAGTACTTC.

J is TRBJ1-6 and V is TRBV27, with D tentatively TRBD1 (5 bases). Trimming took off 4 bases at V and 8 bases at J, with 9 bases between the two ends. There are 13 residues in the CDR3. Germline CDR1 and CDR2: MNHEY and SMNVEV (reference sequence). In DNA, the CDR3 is TGTGCCAGCAGTTCTACAGGTGATTCACCCCTCCACTTT. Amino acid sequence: CASSSTGDSPLHF.

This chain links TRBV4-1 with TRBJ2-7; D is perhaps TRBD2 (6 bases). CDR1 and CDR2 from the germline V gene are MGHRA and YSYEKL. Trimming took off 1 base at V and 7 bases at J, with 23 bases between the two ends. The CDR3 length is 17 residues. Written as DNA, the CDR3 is TGCGCCAGCAGCCAAGCTAACTTCGGGACTCACAAGGAGGAGCAGTACTTC. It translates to CASSQANFGTHKEEQYF.

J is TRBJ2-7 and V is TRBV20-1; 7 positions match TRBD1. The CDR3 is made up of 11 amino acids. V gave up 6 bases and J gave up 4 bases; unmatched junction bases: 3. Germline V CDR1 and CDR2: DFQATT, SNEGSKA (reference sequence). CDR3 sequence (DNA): TGCAGTGCCATACAGGGGTACGAGCAGTACTTC. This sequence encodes CSAIQGYEQYF.